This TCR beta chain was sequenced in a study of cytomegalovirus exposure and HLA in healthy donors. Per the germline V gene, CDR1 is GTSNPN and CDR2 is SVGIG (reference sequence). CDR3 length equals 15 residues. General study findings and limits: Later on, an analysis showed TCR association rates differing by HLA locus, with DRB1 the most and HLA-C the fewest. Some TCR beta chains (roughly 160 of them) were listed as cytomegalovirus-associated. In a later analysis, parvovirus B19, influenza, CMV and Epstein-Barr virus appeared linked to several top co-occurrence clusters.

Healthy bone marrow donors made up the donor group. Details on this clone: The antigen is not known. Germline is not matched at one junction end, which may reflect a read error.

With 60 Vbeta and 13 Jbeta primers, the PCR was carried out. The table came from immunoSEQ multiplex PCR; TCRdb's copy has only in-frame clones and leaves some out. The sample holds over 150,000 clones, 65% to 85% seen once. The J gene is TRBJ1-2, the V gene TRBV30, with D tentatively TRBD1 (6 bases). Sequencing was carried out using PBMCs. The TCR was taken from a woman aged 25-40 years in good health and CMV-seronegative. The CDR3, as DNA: TGTGCCTGGAGTTCGGCCGCAGGGGCCCCCTATGGCTACCCCTTC. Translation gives CAWSSAAGAPYGYPF.